A single TCR beta chain is shown here with its context. What it recognizes is unknown. The record originates from a study of cytomegalovirus exposure and HLA in healthy donors. The wider study: The Caucasian-associated ancestry cluster contained about 80% of the roughly 400 genotyped donors.

J lost 6 bases, V lost 7 bases, and 8 bases had no gene match. The CDR3 spans 13 residues. Germline V CDR1 and CDR2: MDHEN, SYDVKM. Points from the study as a whole: CMV serostatus was the only immune exposure information that was available. Some TCR beta chains (roughly 150 of them) were listed as cytomegalovirus-associated.

PCR employed 60 Vbeta and 13 Jbeta primers. Assay: immunoSEQ multiplex PCR; the TCRdb copy retains only in-frame clones and omits some. The data show 200,000 to 250,000 clones, less than 85% seen once. This chain uses TRBV28 with TRBJ1-1; 7 nucleotides match TRBD1. The receptor comes from a girl aged 2-15 years in good health and CMV-seronegative. The sample comprised PBMCs. CDR3 coding DNA: TGTGCCAGCAATGACAGGGCTTGCGCTGAAGCTTTCTTT. This gives the protein CASNDRACAEAFF.